Sequencing of this T cell receptor beta chain was carried out in a study of Graves' ophthalmopathy and Graves' hyperthyroidism. Overall study results and limits: Most expanded clonotypes in thyroid above 0.001 frequency also showed up in blood.

Amplification of TCR beta CDR3 regions used RNA transcripts. A first-round RT-PCR used HTBI primers, followed by a second-round multiplex PCR. Each CDR3 protein gets one entry after TCRdb re-called the multiplex PCR reads with MiXCR. This table holds 400,000 or so distinct CDR3 sequences, 15% to 20% found once. This clonotype was recorded at least ten times. The target antigen is unknown. Germline V lookup: CDR1 SGHTA, CDR2 FQGNSA. V dropped 4 bases and J dropped 5; count of bases not matched to a gene: 2. The CDR3 is 14 residues long. The sequencing sample was made of peripheral blood. The J gene is TRBJ2-5, the V gene TRBV7-2, with 12 bases lining up with TRBD1. This clonotype originated in an adult woman with stable Graves' hyperthyroidism. CDR3 in amino acids: CASSWDRGPETQYF. The CDR3 DNA reads TGTGCCAGCAGCTGGGACAGGGGGCCCGAGACCCAGTACTTC.